This T cell receptor beta chain was captured by sequencing in a study of early T cells in non-severe SARS-CoV-2 infection. CDR3 length equals 16 residues. The germline V gene has CDR1 LNHNV and CDR2 YYDKDF (reference sequence). Germline trimming cut 3 bases from V and 2 bases from J; bases unmatched to any gene: 4. In TCRdb, the 5' RACE reads were re-called with MiXCR into one record per CDR3 protein. The sample yields about 21,000 distinct CDR3 sequences, approximately 4.3% seen once. This clonotype has ten or more counts. This sequence was found in an adult who was a healthcare worker with PCR-confirmed SARS-CoV-2 infection or an uninfected control (not recorded which). Material for sequencing was whole blood. V gene TRBV15 combines with J gene TRBJ2-3; TRBD2 agrees at 11 bases. The CDR3 is CATSRGLAASTDTQYF. The DNA of the CDR3 is TGTGCCACCAGCAGGGGACTAGCGGCTTCCACAGATACGCAGTATTTT.